The clone carrying this T cell receptor (beta chain) came up many times. The antigen is unknown. The sample belongs to a study of early T cells in non-severe SARS-CoV-2 infection. At the level of the study: Chains were not paired, and sequencing was done on bulk RNA from unsorted whole blood. Study conclusions and caveats: Lookups in VDJdb leaned toward anti-spike CD8 responses and missed private and CD4 specificities.

Unique molecular identifiers tagged individual cDNA molecules. Each CDR3 protein is one row after TCRdb ran MiXCR on the 5' RACE reads. Among roughly 26,000 distinct CDR3 sequences listed, less than 6.5% were seen once. CDR1 and CDR2 from the germline V gene are SGHNT and YYREEE (reference sequence). The CDR3 has 17 amino acids. V shed 4 bases and J 4 bases; nucleotides not matched to a gene: 14. The TCR originated in an adult who was a healthcare worker with PCR-confirmed SARS-CoV-2 infection or an uninfected control (not recorded which). The chain joins TRBV5-4 to TRBJ2-7, with 10 bases identical to TRBD1. Sequencing used whole blood. DNA of the CDR3: TGTGCCAGCAGCCAAAAAGCGCCGGGACAGGGGTGGTACGAGCAGTACTTC. Translated: CASSQKAPGQGWYEQYF. Filled out from reference TRBV5-4 and TRBJ2-7, the complete variable domain reads ETGVTQSPTHLIKTRGQQVTLRCSSQSGHNTVSWYQQALGQGPQFIFQYYREEENGRGNFPPRFSGLQFPNYSSELNVNALELDDSALYLCASSQKAPGQGWYEQYFGPGTRLTVT.